This T cell receptor beta chain stems from a study of OX40 agonist ivuxolimab in advanced cancers. Broader study findings: Clonal expansion from baseline to week 6 occurred in both CD4+ and CD8+ T cells. Relative to CD4+ cells, CD8+ T cells on average had more expanded clones.

Remarks on this clone: No antigen is known for it.

Using immunoSEQ multiplex PCR, the repertoire was profiled, and TCRdb retains in-frame clones only, with some absent. Of 45,000 to 65,000 clones detected, about nine tenths appear once; the ten largest clones hold approximately 6.8%. The CDR3 totals 14 residues. In germline, CDR1 is MNHEY, CDR2 SVGAGI. V lost 5 bases and J lost 6; bases outside the gene matches: 5. Collection of blood occurred at baseline, at cycle 4 day 1, and at cycle 7 day 1. This TCR was recovered from an adult with an advanced solid tumor such as melanoma, head and neck, liver or kidney cancer. The material was CD4+ or CD8+ T cells sorted from blood, obtained in a trial of the OX40 agonist ivuxolimab. The chain is built from TRBV6-5 and TRBJ1-5; 9 bases line up with TRBD1. CDR3 residues: CASSGQGSGQPQHF. In DNA, the CDR3 is TGTGCCAGCAGTGGACAGGGGAGTGGTCAGCCCCAGCATTTT.